This TCR beta chain comes out of a study of shared clonotypes between healthy human individuals. Turning to the study itself: Two female and a few male donors aged 18 to 49 were enrolled. Each donor contributed plates that comprised three CD4 naive, three CD4 memory, two CD8 naive and one CD8 memory. Findings of the study overall: Against clonotypes common to all four donors, non-shared ones had lower generation probabilities. Limited genetic and exposure-history diversity came from having few donors.

Positive CCR7 selection of CD45RO-negative cells yielded the naive CD8 cells, and terminally differentiated effector memory CD45RA+ cells were excluded. The assay was immunoSEQ multiplex PCR, and TCRdb's table has in-frame clones only and misses some. Among about 2.1 million clones, 85% to 95% were seen once, and the ten largest hold over 1.5%. CDR1 and CDR2 (germline): SGHTA, FQGNSA. CDR3 length equals 15 residues. V dropped 2 bases and J dropped 5; count of bases not matched to a gene: 2. A word on this clone: Its antigen remains unknown.

This TCR came from a man aged 18-30 years in good health. Some clones in this sample may be carry-over from other donors' samples. Sample: naive CD8+ T cells from PBMCs. This chain links TRBV7-2 with TRBJ2-1, with 11 bases matching TRBD2. CDR3 protein: CASSLKGLADNEQFF. CDR3 nucleotides: TGTGCCAGCAGCTTAAAGGGACTAGCGGACAATGAGCAGTTCTTC.